This TCR beta chain was recorded in a study of cytomegalovirus exposure and HLA in healthy donors. Regarding the study as a whole: TRBV6-2, TRBV6-3 and other indistinguishable V segments were excluded. Reportedly, HLA-A and HLA-B alleles of most subjects were accurately predicted from TCR beta. Later analysis showed TCR association rates varying by HLA locus, highest for DRB1 and lowest for HLA-C.

PCR amplification relied on 60 Vbeta primers (plus 13 Jbeta primers). The method was immunoSEQ multiplex PCR; TCRdb's version includes in-frame clones alone and lacks a portion of them. Of around 220,000 clones detected, roughly 75% appear once; the ten largest clones hold less than 2%. Comment on this clone: Its antigen is not known.

The CDR3 is made up of 11 amino acids. Germline lookup yields CDR1 LNHDA and CDR2 SQIVND (reference sequence). The V and J ends lost 3 bases and 6 bases respectively, with 5 bases between them. The specimen sequenced was PBMCs. The sequence derives from a woman aged 25 to 39 in good health and CMV-seronegative. V and J are TRBV19 and TRBJ1-2; D is ambiguous. This chain's CDR3 is CASSIGDGYTF. CDR3 in DNA: TGTGCCAGTAGTATCGGGGATGGCTACACCTTC.